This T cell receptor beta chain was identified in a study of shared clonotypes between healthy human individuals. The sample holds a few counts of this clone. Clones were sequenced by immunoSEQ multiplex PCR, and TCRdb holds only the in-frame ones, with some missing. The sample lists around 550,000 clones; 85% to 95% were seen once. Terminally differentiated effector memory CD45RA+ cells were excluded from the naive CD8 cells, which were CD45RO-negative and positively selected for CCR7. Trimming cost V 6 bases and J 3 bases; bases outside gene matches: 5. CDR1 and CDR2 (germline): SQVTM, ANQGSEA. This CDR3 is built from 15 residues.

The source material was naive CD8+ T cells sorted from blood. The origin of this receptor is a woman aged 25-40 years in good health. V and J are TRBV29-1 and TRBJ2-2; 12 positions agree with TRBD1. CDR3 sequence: CSVSGQGAHTGELFF. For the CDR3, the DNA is TGCAGCGTATCGGGACAGGGGGCGCACACCGGGGAGCTGTTTTTT.